This TCR beta chain is drawn from a study of shared clonotypes between healthy human individuals. The study's findings and limits: Relative to memory subsets, naive subsets generally showed larger estimated richness.

A word on this clone: Its antigen remains unidentified. Different DNA sequences within this sample yield the same CDR3.

The CDR3 spans 15 residues. J was trimmed by 5 bases and V by 0 bases; bases with no gene match: 1. Germline V gene lookup returns CDR1 SGHRS and CDR2 YFSETQ. The study ran the assay at deep level. The data were produced by immunoSEQ multiplex PCR, yet TCRdb's version contains in-frame clones alone and is incomplete. The sample yields millions of clones, approximately 95% seen once. The study drew all its donors from Caucasian adults living in Nashville, Tennessee. This receptor was taken from a man younger than 35 in good health. Some clones in this sample may be carry-over from other donors' samples. This sequence joins TRBV5-1 and TRBJ2-3; 12 bases map to TRBD2. Sequenced input: naive CD4+ T cells from PBMCs. Noted subset: CD45RA+ positively selected. CDR3 protein: CASSLEGLAGDTQYF. CDR3 bases: TGCGCCAGCAGCTTGGAGGGACTAGCGGGAGATACGCAGTATTTT. The complete variable domain, with remaining parts taken from reference TRBV5-1 and TRBJ2-3, reads KAGVTQTPRYLIKTRGQQVTLSCSPISGHRSVSWYQQTPGQGLQFLFEYFSETQRNKGNFPGRFSGRQFSNSRSEMNVSTLELGDSALYLCASSLEGLAGDTQYFGPGTRLTVL.